One sample yielded the 27 T cell receptor beta chains listed below, sequenced in a study of blood T cell repertoires in COVID-19. Measured with immunoSEQ multiplex PCR; TCRdb has only the in-frame clones, and not every one. The sample consists of about 150,000 clones, over 70% of them appearing once. Source material: peripheral blood. These receptors all come from a man between 60 and 70 years old with acute or convalescent COVID-19.

This clone was detected only a few times. The chain employs TRBV4-2 and TRBJ1-2; D is ambiguous. The CDR3 totals 14 residues. CDR1 and CDR2 (germline): LGHNA, YNFKEQ. Trimming shortened V by 2 bases and J by 6 bases, and 13 bases separated the two germline ends. The CDR3 loop is CASSQYGKFNGYTF. The CDR3 DNA sequence: TGTGCCAGCAGCCAATACGGGAAATTCAATGGCTACACCTTC.

This chain connects TRBV9 to TRBJ2-3; TRBD2 matches at 7 bases. In germline, CDR1 is SGDLS, CDR2 YYNGEE. V gave up 3 bases and J gave up 2 bases; unmatched junction bases: 15. The CDR3 is made up of 18 amino acids. The CDR3 bases are TGTGCCAGCAGCGGCCCCCCCGCCCCGGGACTATACACAGATACGCAGTATTTT. Translation gives CASSGPPAPGLYTDTQYF.

The chain recombines TRBV29-1 with TRBJ1-6; TRBD1 agrees at 9 bases. This CDR3 contains 14 residues. The V and J ends lost 5 bases and 5 bases, in that order; junction bases with no gene match: 4. Germline V gene data show CDR1 as SQVTM and CDR2 as ANQGSEA. The chain's CDR3 is CSVLQGANNSPLHF. The CDR3 coding sequence is TGCAGCGTTCTACAGGGGGCAAATAATTCACCCCTCCACTTT.

The chain carries TRBV9 and TRBJ1-6; D may be TRBD1 (5 bases). The CDR3 is 15 amino acids. From germline, CDR1 is SGDLS and CDR2 YYNGEE. The V gene lost 0 bases and the J gene lost 13 bases, with 17 bases spanning the gap. CDR3 DNA: TGTGCCAGCAGCGTAGCCCCGGGGGGGTGGGGTCCCCTCCACTTT. It yields the protein CASSVAPGGWGPLHF.

CDR3 sequence reads: CASKGQLVEAFF. The DNA of the CDR3 is TGTGCCAGCAAAGGACAGTTAGTTGAAGCTTTCTTT. The rearrangement joins TRBV12-3 or TRBV12-4 to TRBJ1-1; D possibly corresponds to TRBD1 (6 bases). V lost 7 bases to trimming and J lost 7 bases, with 13 bases between them. The CDR3 length is 12 residues.

The chain combines TRBV28 with TRBJ1-5; no reliable D call. The CDR3 spans 17 residues. V gave up 8 bases and J gave up 2 bases, with 22 bases separating them. Germline V gene data show CDR1 as MDHEN and CDR2 as SYDVKM. In nucleotides, the CDR3 is TGTGCCAGCTGCCCCCGGGAGGGATTTGTGGGCAATCAGCCCCAGCATTTT. Translation: CASCPREGFVGNQPQHF.

The chain recombines TRBV18 with TRBJ1-5; a weak D match, TRBD1 (5 bases). The CDR3 covers 16 residues. V lost 0 bases, J lost 0 bases, and 9 bases lay in between. The germline gives CDR1 KGHSH, CDR2 LQKENI. Here the CDR3 reads CASSPPREHSNQPQHF. The CDR3 DNA reads as TGTGCCAGCTCACCACCCAGGGAACATAGCAATCAGCCCCAGCATTTT.

This sequence joins TRBV2 and TRBJ1-1, with D hard to call. The V end was cut by 2 bases, the J end by 3 bases, with 10 bases between. This CDR3 region has 14 residues. CDR1 is SNHLY and CDR2 is FYNNEI in the germline V gene. CDR3 coding DNA: TGTGCCAGCAGTGAAACGGGTGGTTACACTGAAGCTTTCTTT. It specifies CASSETGGYTEAFF.

V usage is TRBV3-1 (or the pseudogene TRBV3-2) and J usage is TRBJ1-2, with no clear D. V lost 4 bases to trimming and J lost 7 bases, with 16 bases between them. Germline loops: CDR1 LGHDT, CDR2 YNNKEL (reference sequence). The CDR3 spans 14 residues. CDR3 residues: CASSPREGRGGYTF. The CDR3 DNA sequence: TGTGCCAGCAGCCCGCGGGAAGGGCGGGGTGGCTACACCTTC.

The chain couples TRBV3-1 (or the pseudogene TRBV3-2) to TRBJ2-7; 9 bases are shared with TRBD2. From germline, CDR1 is LGHDT and CDR2 YNNKEL (reference sequence). The ends lost 1 base at V and 4 bases at J; junction bases unmatched: 5. CDR3 length: 15 residues. The CDR3 DNA reads as TGTGCCAGCAGCCAAGCTAGCGGGGTGGAGTACGAGCAGTACTTC. Translation gives CASSQASGVEYEQYF.

V and J are TRBV10-3 and TRBJ2-5; TRBD2 aligns across 10 bases. There are 17 residues in the CDR3. Germline V gene sequence: CDR1 ENHRY, CDR2 SYGVKD. The trim removed 3 bases at V and 5 bases at J, leaving 12 bases unmatched. CDR3 sequence (DNA): TGTGCCATCAGTGACCCGAGGGTAGCGGGAGGAGAGGAGACCCAGTACTTC. Translated, it gives CAISDPRVAGGEETQYF.

The sample holds one count of this clone. The chain recombines TRBV25-1 with TRBJ1-3; a possible D gene is TRBD1 (5 bases). The germline V and J ends were trimmed by 3 bases and 4 bases, with 13 bases remaining between them. CDR1 and CDR2 from the germline V gene are MGHDK and SYGVNS. The CDR3 runs 15 residues. The DNA of the CDR3 is TGTGCCAGCAGTGAGGTGGGGCCGCTGGGAAACACCATATATTTT. Its protein is CASSEVGPLGNTIYF.

The chain couples TRBV3-1 (or the pseudogene TRBV3-2) to TRBJ2-3, with D possibly matching TRBD1 (6 bases). Germline V CDR1 and CDR2: LGHDT, YNNKEL (reference sequence). With 5 bases removed from V and 3 bases from J, the gap between germline ends came to 12 bases. The CDR3 length is 14 residues. Here the CDR3 reads CASSGGQLTDTQYF. CDR3 in DNA: TGTGCCAGCAGCGGTGGACAGTTGACAGATACGCAGTATTTT.

This clone was observed once. This chain links TRBV5-1 with TRBJ1-2, with D hard to call. The CDR3 totals 15 residues. The V end was cut by 4 bases, the J end by 10 bases, with 23 bases between. Germline lookup yields CDR1 SGHRS and CDR2 YFSETQ. The CDR3 coding sequence is TGCGCCAGCAGCGACCAGACCGGAGCCTTGGGTGCCTACACCTTC. As protein: CASSDQTGALGAYTF.

The chain combines TRBV7-9 with TRBJ2-5; possible D gene TRBD2, 6 bases. Germline CDR1 and CDR2: SEHNR and FQNEAQ (reference sequence). V lost 3 bases to trimming and J lost 5 bases, with 13 bases between them. CDR3 length equals 14 residues. In DNA form, the CDR3 reads TGTGCCAGCAGCTTGGGGGGTGTGGACGAGACCCAGTACTTC. Translating it yields CASSLGGVDETQYF.

In this sample, this clone turned up a few times. V and J are TRBV6-1 and TRBJ1-2; 9 bases line up with TRBD1. Germline assignment: CDR1 MNHNS and CDR2 SASEGT. J lost 3 bases, V lost 4 bases, and 9 bases had no gene match. This CDR3 has 16 residues. Here the CDR3 reads CASSGRDRVGDYGYTF. The CDR3 DNA follows: TGTGCCAGCAGTGGCCGGGACAGGGTGGGGGACTATGGCTACACCTTC.

The CDR3 bases are TGTGCCAGCAGCCGGCGGGCCCCCTCGGGGGATACGCAGTATTTT. This encodes CASSRRAPSGDTQYF. The V and J genes are TRBV7-2 and TRBJ2-3; D perhaps matches TRBD2 (5 bases). Germline assignment: CDR1 SGHTA and CDR2 FQGNSA. The CDR3 sequence is 15 residues long. Trimming removed 5 bases at V and 6 bases at J, with 18 bases between.

This clone was counted a few times. The rearrangement joins TRBV19 to TRBJ2-3; D possibly corresponds to TRBD2 (6 bases). Germline lookup yields CDR1 LNHDA and CDR2 SQIVND (reference sequence). The V end was cut by 0 bases, the J end by 0 bases, with 13 bases between. This CDR3 has 17 amino acids. The CDR3 DNA reads TGTGCCAGTAGTATAGAGTTGGGGGGACCTAGCACAGATACGCAGTATTTT. This encodes CASSIELGGPSTDTQYF.

This clone was detected once. An end of the junction differs from the germline gene, which may be a read error. The rearrangement uses TRBV6-1 and TRBJ1-5, with D tentatively TRBD1 (6 bases). This CDR3 spans 16 amino acids. Germline V gene sequence: CDR1 MNHNS, CDR2 SASEGT. This CDR3 reads CASSQAGAYSNQPQHF. CDR3 DNA: TGTGCCAGCAGTCAAGCGGGGGCATATAGCAATCAGCCCCAGCATTTT.

This clone has more than one count but fewer than ten. V and J are TRBV9 and TRBJ2-3; 8 bases match TRBD2. The CDR3 totals 16 residues. Looked up from germline, CDR1 is SGDLS and CDR2 is YYNGEE. J lost 2 bases, V lost 4 bases, and 9 bases had no gene match. The CDR3 loop is CASSSLGGGNTDTQYF. The CDR3 DNA reads as TGTGCCAGCAGCTCCCTGGGCGGGGGGAACACAGATACGCAGTATTTT.

The gene calls are TRBV19 and TRBJ2-1; 9 bases match TRBD2. The V segment lost 11 bases and the J segment 4 bases; nucleotides outside the gene matches: 12. The CDR3 consists of 15 residues. Germline loops: CDR1 LNHDA, CDR2 SQIVND (reference sequence). The CDR3: CAELVGLAGYNEQFF. The CDR3 nucleotides are TGTGCCGAACTCGTAGGGCTAGCGGGGTACAATGAGCAGTTCTTC.

J is TRBJ2-1 and V is TRBV4-1; 9 bases are shared with TRBD2. The CDR3 spans 15 residues. J lost 4 bases, V lost 6 bases, and 7 bases had no gene match. CDR1 and CDR2 (germline): MGHRA, YSYEKL. In nucleotides, the CDR3 is TGCGCCAGCAGGGAACGACTAGCGGAATACAATGAGCAGTTCTTC. Its translation is CASRERLAEYNEQFF.

This chain connects TRBV9 to TRBJ1-3; possibly TRBD1 for D (6 bases). Germline values: CDR1 SGDLS, CDR2 YYNGEE. Trimming pared 4 bases from V and 6 bases from J, leaving 20 bases between. The CDR3 is made up of 16 amino acids. Here the CDR3 reads CASSTSTGNPANTIYF. In DNA, the CDR3 is TGTGCCAGCAGCACCTCTACAGGGAACCCGGCAAACACCATATATTTT. The full variable domain, in which reference TRBV9 and TRBJ1-3 provide the parts outside the CDR3, is DSGVTQTPKHLITATGQRVTLRCSPRSGDLSVYWYQQSLDQGLQFLIQYYNGEERAKGNILERFSAQQFPDLHSELNLSSLELGDSALYFCASSTSTGNPANTIYFGEGSWLTVV.

V gene TRBV5-6 combines with J gene TRBJ2-3; TRBD2 agrees at 14 bases. The CDR3 is 16 amino acids. Losses at the gene ends were 4 bases for V and 5 bases for J; bases not matched to a gene: 6. Per the germline V gene, CDR1 is SGHDT and CDR2 is YYEEEE. The CDR3 bases are TGTGCCAGCAGCCCAGGACTAGCGGGGGGAGGAGATACGCAGTATTTT. It codes for CASSPGLAGGGDTQYF.

This chain connects TRBV19 to TRBJ2-3; 9 bases are a match to TRBD1. Germline trimming cut 3 bases from V and 6 bases from J; bases unmatched to any gene: 7. Germline V gene lookup returns CDR1 LNHDA and CDR2 SQIVND (reference sequence). This CDR3 has 15 amino acids. This chain's CDR3 is CASSIKKQGADTQYF. In nucleotides, the CDR3 is TGTGCCAGTAGTATTAAAAAACAGGGGGCCGATACGCAGTATTTT.

The V gene is TRBV2, the J gene TRBJ2-2, with 7 bases aligning to TRBD1. This CDR3 region has 14 residues. Per germline, CDR1 SNHLY and CDR2 FYNNEI. V shed 7 bases, J shed 4 bases, and the junction held 6 bases outside the gene matches. The CDR3 reads CASKEGAITGELFF. CDR3 nucleotides: TGTGCCAGCAAAGAGGGGGCCATCACCGGGGAGCTGTTTTTT.

The chain couples TRBV10-1 to TRBJ1-3; no reliable D call. The CDR3 has 14 amino acids. CDR1 and CDR2 (germline): WNHNN, SYGVQD (reference sequence). The V and J ends lost 4 bases and 0 bases respectively, with 7 bases between them. For the CDR3, the DNA is TGCGCCAGCAGTGGCATCAGCTCTGGAAACACCATATATTTT. Its protein product is CASSGISSGNTIYF.